These 17 T cell receptor beta chains were sequenced from one sample in a study of neurological immune-mediated disorders. A single record per CDR3 protein comes from TCRdb applying MiXCR to the 5' RACE reads. Found here are about 50,000 distinct CDR3 sequences, about 4.2% of them singletons; the top ten hold about 3%. The specimen was PBMCs. These receptors were collected from a man in his forties or fifties with multiple sclerosis.

This clonotype occurred many times. This sequence joins TRBV4-1 and TRBJ2-2; D unresolved. CDR1 is MGHRA and CDR2 is YSYEKL in the germline V gene. This CDR3 has 16 residues. V lost 2 bases and J 0 bases, leaving 10 bases between the germline ends. CDR3 nucleotide sequence: TGCGCCAGCAGCCAACTCTCGATCACGAACACCGGGGAGCTGTTTTTT. Translating it yields CASSQLSITNTGELFF.

This clonotype was counted many times. V and J are TRBV24-1 and TRBJ1-1, with D tentatively TRBD1 (5 bases). Germline CDR1 and CDR2: KGHDR and SFDVKD. Trimming removed 4 bases at V and 4 bases at J, with 9 bases between. The CDR3 is 13 residues long. The CDR3 DNA reads TGTGCCACCAGTGAAGGGGCGCTCACTGAAGCTTTCTTT. Protein product: CATSEGALTEAFF.

At least ten counts were recorded for this clonotype. The chain combines TRBV6-2 or TRBV6-3 with TRBJ1-2; possible D gene TRBD1, 5 bases. Trimming removed 7 bases at V and 1 base at J, with 19 bases between. The germline CDR1 and CDR2 sequences are MNHEY and SVGEGT. The CDR3 totals 16 residues. CDR3 region: CASNKPGEGLNYGYTF. DNA for the CDR3: TGTGCCAGCAACAAACCGGGAGAGGGACTTAACTATGGCTACACCTTC.

The table lists this clonotype with many counts. The V call is TRBV7-9, the J call TRBJ2-3, with D possibly matching TRBD2 (6 bases). CDR3 size: 15 residues. Trimming removed 2 bases from V and 3 bases from J, with 12 bases in between. The germline gives CDR1 SEHNR, CDR2 FQNEAQ (reference sequence). CDR3 DNA: TGTGCCAGCAGCTTATTACCGGGGGAGACAGATACGCAGTATTTT. As protein: CASSLLPGETDTQYF.

There are many counts of this clonotype. The chain has TRBV6-5 and TRBJ1-2; no reliable D call. Looked up from germline, CDR1 is MNHEY and CDR2 is SVGAGI. The CDR3 totals 12 residues. V lost 6 bases to trimming and J lost 14 bases, with 19 bases between them. This CDR3 reads CASRSIDLMSTF. In DNA form, the CDR3 reads TGTGCCAGCAGATCAATTGATCTTATGAGTACCTTC.

This clonotype was recorded at least ten times. The gene calls are TRBV5-1 and TRBJ1-1; no definite D call. CDR3 length equals 14 residues. V was shortened by 4 bases and J by 1 base, with 11 bases between the two germline ends. Per germline, CDR1 SGHRS and CDR2 YFSETQ. The CDR3 reads CASSPAPPNTEAFF. The CDR3 coding sequence is TGCGCCAGCAGCCCCGCTCCGCCGAACACTGAAGCTTTCTTT.

This clonotype counts as medium-sized. V and J are TRBV7-9 and TRBJ2-3, with TRBD1 matching 7 bases. This CDR3 region has 17 residues. The germline CDR1 and CDR2 sequences are SEHNR and FQNEAQ (reference sequence). V trimming: 6 bases; J trimming: 1 base; junction bases outside the gene matches: 13. As DNA, the CDR3 is TGTGCCAGCAGACCGTACAGGGGAGAACTGGGCACAGATACGCAGTATTTT. It codes for CASRPYRGELGTDTQYF.

This clonotype was recorded at least ten times. The genes are TRBV20-1 and TRBJ2-1; 7 nucleotides match TRBD2. The junction had 9 bases not matched to a gene; V was cut back by 5 bases and J by 5 bases. The CDR3 is made up of 14 amino acids. Germline CDR1 DFQATT, CDR2 SNEGSKA (reference sequence). DNA of the CDR3: TGCAGTGCTGCACATGGGGGGAGGGACAATGAGCAGTTCTTC. It encodes CSAAHGGRDNEQFF.

This chain connects TRBV9 to TRBJ2-3, with 13 bases identical to TRBD2. The junction had 11 bases not matched to a gene; V was cut back by 6 bases and J by 4 bases. The CDR3 loop spans 17 amino acids. The germline gives CDR1 SGDLS, CDR2 YYNGEE. The CDR3 sequence: CASISPGLAGVSDTQYF. DNA of the CDR3: TGTGCCAGCATCTCACCCGGACTAGCGGGAGTCTCAGATACGCAGTATTTT.

This clonotype was detected a few times. A much larger clone sits a single nucleotide away, making a read error possible. This rearrangement joins TRBV4-1 to TRBJ2-7; D gene unclear. Germline V CDR1 and CDR2: MGHRA, YSYEKL. CDR3 size: 13 residues. V lost 4 bases, J lost 2 bases, and 9 bases lay in between. CDR3: CASSLERAYEQYF. The DNA for the CDR3 is TGCGCCAGCAGCCTGGAAAGGGCCTACGAGCAGTACTTC.

This clonotype has at least ten counts. V is TRBV3-1 and J is TRBJ2-7; TRBD2 agrees at 15 bases. This CDR3 is built from 15 residues. The junction had 10 bases not matched to a gene; V was cut back by 4 bases and J by 12 bases. Germline CDR1 is LGHDT and CDR2 is YNNKEL (reference sequence). The CDR3: CASSPPGLAGGRVYF. The CDR3 nucleotides are TGTGCCAGCAGCCCACCCGGACTAGCGGGAGGGCGGGTGTACTTC.

In this sample, this clonotype turned up a few times. The chain links TRBV6-5 to TRBJ1-1; D not certain. V shed 7 bases and J shed 4 bases, with 19 bases lying between them. Per the germline V gene, CDR1 is MNHEY and CDR2 is SVGAGI. The CDR3 spans 15 residues. This CDR3 is CASIPPGAKRTEAFF. The CDR3 coding sequence is TGTGCCAGCATCCCACCAGGAGCAAAACGCACTGAAGCTTTCTTT.

This clonotype was seen a few times. A much larger clone lies one base from this, so it may be a read error. J is TRBJ2-1 and V is TRBV9; D call uncertain. The CDR3 length is 12 residues. The V and J ends lost 4 bases and 7 bases respectively, with 9 bases between them. Per the germline V gene, CDR1 is SGDLS and CDR2 is YYNGEE. In DNA, the CDR3 is TGTGCCAGCAGCAGAGTAAGGAATGAGCAGTTCTTC. Translating gives CASSRVRNEQFF.

This clonotype was observed a handful of times. The junction departs from germline at one end; a sequencing error may be responsible. The rearrangement links TRBV10-3 to TRBJ1-5; perhaps TRBD1 as D (6 bases). In germline, CDR1 is ENHRY, CDR2 SYGVKD. There are 14 residues in the CDR3. CDR3 in amino acids: CAISDGQTNQPQNF. The CDR3 bases are TGTGCCATCAGTGACGGACAGACAAATCAGCCCCAGAATTTT.

This clonotype was detected ten times or more. The chain joins TRBV20-1 to TRBJ2-7, with 14 bases lining up with TRBD2. The CDR3 is made up of 17 amino acids. With V trimmed by 0 bases and J by 3 bases, 7 bases remained unmatched. Germline CDR1 reads DFQATT; CDR2 reads SNEGSKA (reference sequence). This CDR3 is CSARDRRTSGGRYEQYF. The DNA of the CDR3 is TGCAGTGCTAGAGATCGCCGGACTAGCGGGGGGCGCTACGAGCAGTACTTC.

This clonotype was seen repeatedly, ten times or more. This rearrangement joins TRBV6-5 to TRBJ2-6; no clear D gene. This CDR3 is built from 15 residues. The V end was cut by 6 bases, the J end by 0 bases, with 9 bases between. CDR1 and CDR2 (germline): MNHEY, SVGAGI. The CDR3 nucleotides are TGTGCCAGCAGCCCCCACTTCTCTGGGGCCAACGTCCTGACTTTC. Translating it yields CASSPHFSGANVLTF.

The sample holds many counts of this clonotype. V gene TRBV20-1 combines with J gene TRBJ1-1; D remains ambiguous. Trimming removed 0 bases from V and 3 bases from J, with 17 bases in between. CDR3 length equals 16 residues. Germline lookup yields CDR1 DFQATT and CDR2 SNEGSKA (reference sequence). The CDR3 protein is CSARDPRVLSDTEAFF. CDR3 sequence (DNA): TGCAGTGCTAGAGATCCTCGGGTACTTAGCGACACTGAAGCTTTCTTT.